The 10 T cell receptor beta chains given below trace back to one sample, sequenced in a study of blood T cell repertoires in COVID-19. Profiled with immunoSEQ multiplex PCR; TCRdb holds only in-frame clones, not every one. The sample includes just over 60,000 clones, 70% to 80% of them seen just once. Sequencing was carried out using peripheral blood. The receptors originated from a man in his 60s with acute or convalescent COVID-19.

The rearrangement uses TRBV13 and TRBJ2-3, with D possibly TRBD2 on 6 matching bases. Germline CDR1 and CDR2: PRHDT and FYEKMQ (reference sequence). This CDR3 region has 13 residues. V was clipped by 3 bases and J by 10 bases, with 14 bases between them. CDR3 in amino acids: CASSLVDERAQYF. The CDR3 DNA reads as TGTGCCAGCAGCTTGGTGGACGAGCGGGCGCAGTATTTT.

This clone was observed a few times. V and J are TRBV7-9 and TRBJ1-2, with TRBD1 identical over 7 bases. V was pared by 8 bases and J by 6 bases, with 9 bases of the junction left unmatched. Germline V gene data show CDR1 as SEHNR and CDR2 as FQNEAQ (reference sequence). The CDR3 totals 13 residues. The CDR3 reads CASRQGKLDGYTF. The CDR3 bases are TGTGCCAGCCGACAGGGAAAGTTGGATGGCTACACCTTC.

V is TRBV13 and J is TRBJ2-7; D perhaps matches TRBD2 (6 bases). Germline-derived CDR1 and CDR2 are PRHDT and FYEKMQ (reference sequence). The CDR3 is made up of 17 amino acids. Trimming removed 0 bases from V and 2 bases from J, with 17 bases in between. For the CDR3, the DNA is TGTGCCAGCAGCTTAGGCCTAACGGGTGGCGGGACCTACGAGCAGTACTTC. Translation: CASSLGLTGGGTYEQYF.

V usage is TRBV5-1 and J usage is TRBJ2-7; perhaps TRBD2 as D (6 bases). V lost 1 base and J lost 7, with 18 bases in between. CDR1 and CDR2 (germline): SGHRS, YFSETQ. The CDR3 contains 15 residues. The CDR3 spells CASSLSSGTLREQYF. DNA for the CDR3: TGCGCCAGCAGCTTGTCTTCCGGGACTCTACGAGAGCAGTACTTC.

Only a few counts were recorded for this clone. This chain links TRBV30 with TRBJ2-2; 11 bases agree with TRBD2. The V segment lost 6 bases and the J segment 6 bases; nucleotides outside the gene matches: 18. The CDR3 length is 18 residues. Germline CDR1 is GTSNPN and CDR2 is SVGIG (reference sequence). The CDR3 DNA reads TGTGCCTGTCATGATAAATGGGGACTAGCGGTCGGCCCCGGGGAGCTGTTTTTT. It specifies CACHDKWGLAVGPGELFF.

The chain is built from TRBV28 and TRBJ2-7; 7 nucleotides match TRBD1. V was clipped by 3 bases and J by 0 bases; unmatched bases: 11. The CDR3 totals 17 residues. CDR1 is MDHEN and CDR2 is SYDVKM in the germline V gene. The CDR3 here is CASSFSRGTRSSYEQYF. The CDR3, as DNA: TGTGCCAGCAGTTTTTCCAGGGGGACGCGGAGCTCCTACGAGCAGTACTTC.

The chain employs TRBV9 and TRBJ2-2; 9 nucleotides align to TRBD2. The V segment lost 7 bases and the J segment 6 bases; nucleotides outside the gene matches: 7. Germline assignment: CDR1 SGDLS and CDR2 YYNGEE. The CDR3 spans 14 residues. The CDR3 here is CASGASGIPGELFF. The CDR3 DNA follows: TGTGCCAGCGGAGCTAGCGGGATTCCCGGGGAGCTGTTTTTT.

This chain links TRBV24-1 with TRBJ2-3; no clear D gene. Germline V CDR1 and CDR2: KGHDR, SFDVKD. The CDR3 sequence is 15 residues long. The V and J ends lost 4 bases and 0 bases respectively, with 10 bases between them. In DNA, the CDR3 is TGTGCCACCAGTGACCCCTCCCCTAGCACAGATACGCAGTATTTT. The encoded protein is CATSDPSPSTDTQYF.

The chain has TRBV27 and TRBJ2-1; 7 bases match TRBD1. After removal of 5 bases from V and 4 bases from J, the junction contained 8 bases not matched to a gene. The germline V gene encodes CDR1 MNHEY and CDR2 SMNVEV (reference sequence). The CDR3 length is 15 residues. As DNA, the CDR3 is TGTGCCAGCAGTCTCGACAGGGACCCATACAATGAGCAGTTCTTC. Translating it yields CASSLDRDPYNEQFF.

The J gene is TRBJ1-5, the V gene TRBV12-3 or TRBV12-4; no reliable D call. The CDR3 consists of 13 residues. V was trimmed by 6 bases and J by 6 bases, leaving 12 bases between them. In DNA, the CDR3 is TGTGCCAGCAGCCTAAGTGGAGGTCAGCCCCAGCATTTT. It is translated as CASSLSGGQPQHF.